The 26 T cell receptor beta chains in this list originate from one sample, sequenced in a study of blood T cells in healthy people across ages. Through a sample-barcoded 5' primer and a J-beta primer mix, a second PCR was run for about 6 to 11 cycles. TCRdb re-called the 5' RACE reads with MiXCR, one entry per CDR3 protein. The repertoire has around 790,000 distinct CDR3 sequences, around two fifths of them found once; the top ten carry roughly 18%. The sequenced sample consisted of blood. The receptor set was obtained from a man between 60 and 75 years old in good health.

The rearrangement uses TRBV15 and TRBJ2-7; no clear D gene. Per the germline V gene, CDR1 is LNHNV and CDR2 is YYDKDF (reference sequence). V was clipped by 0 bases and J by 4 bases, with 13 bases between them. The CDR3 contains 15 residues. This CDR3 reads CATSRDGAVTYEQYF. DNA for the CDR3: TGTGCCACCAGCAGAGATGGAGCAGTGACGTACGAGCAGTACTTC.

This clonotype showed up just a few times. The gene calls are TRBV6-5 and TRBJ1-1; D is possibly TRBD1 (5 bases). The V end lost 7 bases, the J end lost 3 bases, and 12 bases lay between the germline ends. The CDR3 is 13 amino acids. Germline CDR1 reads MNHEY; CDR2 reads SVGAGI. CDR3 nucleotides: TGTGCCAGCAAGGGCGGGGGGTACACTGAAGCTTTCTTT. Protein: CASKGGGYTEAFF.

V gene TRBV28 combines with J gene TRBJ2-1; D gene ambiguous. CDR3 size: 16 residues. Trimming stripped 4 bases from V and 0 bases from J, with 13 bases between. The germline V gene has CDR1 MDHEN and CDR2 SYDVKM. CDR3 loop: CASSSQYPRSYNEQFF. DNA for the CDR3: TGTGCCAGCAGTTCTCAGTATCCTCGCTCCTACAATGAGCAGTTCTTC.

The gene calls are TRBV5-1 and TRBJ2-5; TRBD1 aligns across 7 bases. Germline CDR1 reads SGHRS; CDR2 reads YFSETQ. Unmatched junction bases numbered 2, after V lost 1 base and J lost 11 bases. CDR3 size: 11 residues. The CDR3 protein is CASSLPGQQYF. In DNA form, the CDR3 reads TGCGCCAGCAGCTTGCCGGGACAGCAGTACTTC.

This clonotype came up a few times. V usage is TRBV20-1 and J usage is TRBJ1-5; D gene uncertain. The CDR3 has 14 amino acids. Trimming left V 3 bases short and J 0 bases short, with 9 bases between. Per germline, CDR1 DFQATT and CDR2 SNEGSKA (reference sequence). The CDR3 loop is CSASRQDSNQPQHF. In DNA, the CDR3 is TGCAGTGCTAGTAGGCAGGATAGCAATCAGCCCCAGCATTTT.

This chain connects TRBV6-2 or TRBV6-3 to TRBJ2-7; weak D call: TRBD1 (6 bases). Per the germline V gene, CDR1 is MNHEY and CDR2 is SVGEGT. The CDR3 consists of 14 residues. Trimming removed 8 bases from V and 4 bases from J, with 18 bases in between. CDR3 in DNA: TGTGCCAGCGCGGTAACAGGGCCTATTTACGAGCAGTACTTC. It yields the protein CASAVTGPIYEQYF.

The chain employs TRBV6-2 or TRBV6-3 and TRBJ2-1; D uncertain. The V gene's germline CDR1 is MNHEY and CDR2 SVGEGT. The CDR3 length is 15 residues. V lost 3 bases and J lost 5, with 14 bases in between. CDR3 region: CASSYVANPHNEQFF. The CDR3 DNA reads TGTGCCAGCAGTTATGTGGCAAACCCACACAATGAGCAGTTCTTC.

This chain links TRBV20-1 with TRBJ2-1, with D tentatively TRBD1 (5 bases). The DNA end favors TRBJ2-7, so the J call may be wrong. The germline CDR1 and CDR2 sequences are DFQATT and SNEGSKA (reference sequence). CDR3 length: 11 residues. CDR3 sequence: CSARVDNEQYF. CDR3 DNA: TGCAGTGCTAGAGTGGACAATGAGCAGTACTTC.

DNA for the CDR3: TGTGCCAGCAGTTTGAGGACAGGGGAAGCCTATGGCTACACCTTC. Its protein product is CASSLRTGEAYGYTF. The chain links TRBV12-3 or TRBV12-4 to TRBJ1-2, with 9 nucleotides matching TRBD1. The CDR3 contains 15 residues. V dropped 3 bases and J dropped 4; count of bases not matched to a gene: 6.

This chain links TRBV7-2 with TRBJ2-7; 9 nucleotides line up with TRBD2. V dropped 0 bases and J dropped 0; count of bases not matched to a gene: 6. This CDR3 has 17 amino acids. Per germline, CDR1 SGHTA and CDR2 FQGNSA. CDR3 region: CASSLALLAGSSYEQYF. CDR3 sequence (DNA): TGTGCCAGCAGCTTAGCGCTCCTAGCGGGGAGCTCCTACGAGCAGTACTTC.

In this sample, this clonotype turned up a few times. The chain uses TRBV14 and TRBJ2-7; D is perhaps TRBD2 (5 bases). The CDR3 runs to 15 residues. Trimming stripped 1 base from V and 7 bases from J, with 17 bases between. CDR1 is SGHDN, CDR2 FVKESK, per germline. The CDR3 spells CASSQGWESVREQYF. The CDR3 bases are TGTGCCAGCAGCCAAGGATGGGAGAGCGTAAGGGAGCAGTACTTC.

The sample holds a few counts of this clonotype. V is TRBV5-1 and J is TRBJ2-1, with TRBD2 matching 9 bases. The V and J ends lost 4 bases and 2 bases, in that order; junction bases with no gene match: 10. The CDR3 totals 17 residues. The germline V gene encodes CDR1 SGHRS and CDR2 YFSETQ. The CDR3 DNA sequence: TGCGCCAGCAGCCCCCTAGCCGGGACTAGCCCCTACAATGAGCAGTTCTTC. Amino acids: CASSPLAGTSPYNEQFF. Full variable domain (outside the CDR3, taken from reference TRBV5-1 and TRBJ2-1): KAGVTQTPRYLIKTRGQQVTLSCSPISGHRSVSWYQQTPGQGLQFLFEYFSETQRNKGNFPGRFSGRQFSNSRSEMNVSTLELGDSALYLCASSPLAGTSPYNEQFFGPGTRLTVL.

This clonotype was picked up a small number of times. The CDR3 region is CASSPRLTGTGSYGYTF. The CDR3 nucleotides read TGTGCCAGCAGTCCTCGGTTGACCGGGACAGGGTCGTATGGCTACACCTTC. J is TRBJ1-2 and V is TRBV12-3 or TRBV12-4, with 9 bases aligning to TRBD1. Unmatched junction bases numbered 15, after V lost 5 bases and J lost 5 bases. The CDR3 is made up of 17 amino acids.

Remarks on this clonotype: The junction and the germline gene differ at one end; a read error may be behind it. The chain is built from TRBV6-2 or TRBV6-3 and TRBJ2-3; no definite D call. Germline-derived CDR1 and CDR2 are MNHEY and SVGEGT. The CDR3 contains 11 residues. For the CDR3, the DNA is TGTGGCAGCAGTTACTTTGATACGCAGTATTTT. This encodes CGSSYFDTQYF.

Only a few counts were recorded for this clonotype. The chain combines TRBV7-2 with TRBJ2-1, with 12 positions matching TRBD2. CDR3 length equals 19 residues. Per germline, CDR1 SGHTA and CDR2 FQGNSA. The V gene end was trimmed by 2 bases and the J gene end by 2 bases; junction bases not matched to a gene: 10. The CDR3 DNA is TGTGCCAGCAGCTTACGCCTAGCGGGGGGGCAGTCGCCCTACAATGAGCAGTTCTTC. Translated: CASSLRLAGGQSPYNEQFF.

This clonotype was recorded many times. This chain connects TRBV12-3 or TRBV12-4 to TRBJ2-7; TRBD1 matches at 9 bases. With V trimmed by 5 bases and J by 3 bases, 8 bases remained unmatched. The CDR3 spans 15 residues. The CDR3 is CASSLTGTGLYEQYF. CDR3 in DNA: TGTGCCAGCAGTCTAACCGGGACAGGGCTCTACGAGCAGTACTTC.

This clonotype was observed a handful of times. The chain carries TRBV13 and TRBJ2-3, with D uncertain. V was shortened by 9 bases and J by 6 bases, with 19 bases between the two germline ends. The CDR3 is 14 residues long. CDR1 is PRHDT, CDR2 FYEKMQ, per germline (reference sequence). CDR3 coding DNA: TGTGCCAGTAGCCCGAGACCTGGTGGGGATACGCAGTATTTT. The encoded protein is CASSPRPGGDTQYF.

The V and J genes are TRBV6-6 and TRBJ1-1; 7 positions agree with TRBD1. J was trimmed by 6 bases and V by 6 bases; bases with no gene match: 7. Germline V gives CDR1 MNHNY, CDR2 SVGAGI (reference sequence). This CDR3 has 13 amino acids. Here the CDR3 DNA reads TGTGCCAGCAGACAGATGACAGGGTCTGAAGCTTTCTTT. Translation: CASRQMTGSEAFF.

This chain connects TRBV6-5 to TRBJ1-4; D gene unclear. This CDR3 region has 16 residues. Germline CDR1 and CDR2: MNHEY and SVGAGI. V was cut by 6 bases and J by 0 bases, with 14 bases left in between. DNA of the CDR3: TGTGCCAGCAGCAACTACGGGCTTGCAACTAATGAAAAACTGTTTTTT. Encoded protein: CASSNYGLATNEKLFF.

The chain joins TRBV11-2 to TRBJ2-3; 11 bases map to TRBD2. Germline assignment: CDR1 SGHAT and CDR2 FQNNGV. V lost 4 bases, J lost 2 bases, and 5 bases stayed unmatched. This CDR3 is 16 amino acids long. The CDR3: CASSSETSGVTDTQYF. The CDR3 DNA sequence: TGTGCCAGCAGCTCCGAGACTAGCGGGGTCACAGATACGCAGTATTTT.

This clonotype was seen at least ten times. The genes are TRBV5-1 and TRBJ2-5; 7 positions agree with TRBD2. The CDR3 covers 14 residues. In germline, CDR1 is SGHRS, CDR2 YFSETQ. Trimming removed 0 bases from V and 5 bases from J; junction bases left unmatched: 4. The CDR3 DNA sequence: TGCGCCAGCAGCTTGGGGACTAGGTTGGAGACCCAGTACTTC. It is translated as CASSLGTRLETQYF.

V and J are TRBV7-9 and TRBJ2-7, with a possible D match to TRBD1 (5 bases). CDR1 is SEHNR, CDR2 FQNEAQ, per germline (reference sequence). The CDR3 totals 16 residues. Trimming removed 5 bases from V and 5 bases from J, with 22 bases in between. CDR3 in amino acids: CASSTSPDSNFDEQYF. In DNA, the CDR3 is TGTGCCAGCAGCACCTCCCCCGACAGCAACTTCGACGAGCAGTACTTC.

The genes are TRBV12-3 or TRBV12-4 and TRBJ1-1; tentative D call: TRBD1 (6 bases). The CDR3 runs 13 residues. The ends were cut back, 4 bases at V and 6 bases at J, with 12 bases in the middle. CDR3 DNA sequence: TGTGCCAGCAGTTCTAACAGGGTTGCTGAAGCTTTCTTT. This codes for CASSSNRVAEAFF.

The chain recombines TRBV29-1 with TRBJ2-1; either TRBD1 or TRBD2 may fit D (6 bases each). The CDR3 runs 12 residues. Trimming removed 2 bases at V and 7 bases at J, with 9 bases between. Germline V lookup: CDR1 SQVTM, CDR2 ANQGSEA. The CDR3 protein is CSVELGGNEQFF. In DNA, the CDR3 is TGCAGCGTTGAACTAGGGGGGAATGAGCAGTTCTTC.

There are a few counts of this clonotype. The V gene is TRBV12-3 or TRBV12-4, the J gene TRBJ2-7; tentatively, D is TRBD1 (5 bases). Trimming took off 5 bases at V and 0 bases at J, with 11 bases between the two ends. This CDR3 spans 14 amino acids. The CDR3 here is CASSPQQGSYEQYF. CDR3 coding DNA: TGTGCCAGCAGTCCGCAGCAGGGCTCCTACGAGCAGTACTTC.

The chain is built from TRBV11-2 and TRBJ2-1; 10 bases match TRBD2. The CDR3 runs 15 residues. V was pared by 5 bases and J by 9 bases, with 10 bases of the junction left unmatched. Germline V gives CDR1 SGHAT, CDR2 FQNNGV. The CDR3 DNA reads as TGTGCCAGCAGCACGGGGAGCGGGGGGGCCGCTGAGCAGTTCTTC. This codes for CASSTGSGGAAEQFF.